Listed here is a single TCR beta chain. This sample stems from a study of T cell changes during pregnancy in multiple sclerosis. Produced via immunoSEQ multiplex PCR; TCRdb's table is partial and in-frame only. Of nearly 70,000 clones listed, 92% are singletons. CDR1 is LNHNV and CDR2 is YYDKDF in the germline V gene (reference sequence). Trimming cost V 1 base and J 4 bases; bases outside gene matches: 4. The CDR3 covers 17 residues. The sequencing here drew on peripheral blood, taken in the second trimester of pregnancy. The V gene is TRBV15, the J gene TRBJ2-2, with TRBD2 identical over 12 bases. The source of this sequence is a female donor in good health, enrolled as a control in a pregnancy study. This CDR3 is CATSRASGRVSTGELFF. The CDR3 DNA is TGTGCCACCAGCAGAGCTAGCGGGAGGGTGAGCACCGGGGAGCTGTTTTTT.